The clone carrying this TCR beta chain was seen a handful of times. These data come from a study of blood T cells in healthy people across ages. A second about 7 to 11 cycle PCR used barcoded and J-beta primers. TCRdb itself ran the 5' RACE reads through MiXCR, one entry per CDR3 protein. The sample contains roughly 1,100,000 distinct CDR3 sequences, less than 25% of which appear only once. The germline CDR1 and CDR2 sequences are SGHVS and FNYEAQ. This CDR3 is built from 12 residues. These data were likewise used in another study, on T cells of mothers and their children.

The chain carries TRBV7-6 and TRBJ2-5; D not certain. Gene TRBJ2-7 matches the end of the DNA better, so the J call may be wrong. Material for sequencing was blood. The source of this sequence is a girl aged 2-9 years in good health. The CDR3 sequence: CANIRSPYEQYF. DNA for the CDR3: TGTGCCAACATTCGGAGTCCCTACGAGCAGTACTTC.